The entry below describes one T cell receptor beta chain. The sample is drawn from a study of blood T cell repertoires in COVID-19. Study information: Sites in the United States, Italy and Spain provided acute and convalescent COVID-19 samples. T cells, B-cell-depleted T cells, or PBMCs provided the cDNA or gDNA that served as material.

The CDR3 contains 15 residues. The germline gives CDR1 KGHSH, CDR2 LQKENI. The junction had 13 bases not matched to a gene; V was cut back by 6 bases and J by 7 bases. Authors' methods: Amplifying reference gene primers gave estimates of nucleated cell counts. The repertoire was sequenced with immunoSEQ multiplex PCR; TCRdb's copy has only in-frame clones and lacks some. D and trimming were read from the DNA, whereas the V and J calls and clone size are those reported in that table. The data show about 86,000 clones, with roughly 84% seen just once and 31% held by the top ten. The receptor's source is a woman older than 75 with active or convalescent COVID-19. Sequencing was performed on peripheral blood. The V gene is TRBV18, the J gene TRBJ2-5; TRBD1 matches at 8 bases. Here the CDR3 DNA reads TGTGCCAGCTCTCTTGGGGGGACAGGACAGACGACCCAGTACTTC. It specifies CASSLGGTGQTTQYF.